This TCR beta chain appears in the sequencing data of a study of cytomegalovirus exposure and HLA in healthy donors. 13 Jbeta primers and 60 Vbeta primers were used for the PCR. Sequenced by immunoSEQ multiplex PCR; TCRdb stores in-frame clones only, minus some. Of about 140,000 clones listed, approximately 70% are singletons. Comment on this clone: Antigen specificity is unknown.

The CDR3 covers 13 residues. The junction had 5 bases not matched to a gene; V was cut back by 7 bases and J by 5 bases. Germline loops: CDR1 SGHTA, CDR2 FQGNSA. Study observations and caveats: Compared with the roughly 700-donor mean, an Asian-associated ancestry cluster reportedly had fewer N-insertions, according to a later analysis. Through in vitro validation, three CMV-associated chains were shown to be specific for CMV antigens. TCR beta V- and J-gene trimming, according to a later analysis, was linked to a missense DCLRE1C variant.

Sequenced material: PBMCs. The rearrangement links TRBV7-2 to TRBJ2-5, with TRBD2 identical over 9 bases. The sequence came from a woman aged 55-69 years in good health and CMV-seronegative. The CDR3 bases are TGTGCCAGCATGCGGGGGGGCCCTGAGACCCAGTACTTC. As protein: CASMRGGPETQYF.